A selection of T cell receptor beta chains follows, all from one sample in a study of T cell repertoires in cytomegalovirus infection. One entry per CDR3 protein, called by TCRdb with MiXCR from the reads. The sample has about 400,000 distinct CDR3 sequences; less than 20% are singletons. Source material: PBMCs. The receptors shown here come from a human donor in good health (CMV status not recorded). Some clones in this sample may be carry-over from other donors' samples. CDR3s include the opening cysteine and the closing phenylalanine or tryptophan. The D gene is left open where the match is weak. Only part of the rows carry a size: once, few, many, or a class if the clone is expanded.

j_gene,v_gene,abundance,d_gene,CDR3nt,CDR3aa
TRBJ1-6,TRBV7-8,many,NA,TGTGCCAGCAGCTTACAGTGGGGACCGAAAAATTCACCCCTCCACTTT,CASSLQWGPKNSPLHF
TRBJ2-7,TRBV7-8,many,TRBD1,TGTGCCAGCAGCTTAGGTACAGGGGGCGGGTACGAGCAGTACTTC,CASSLGTGGGYEQYF
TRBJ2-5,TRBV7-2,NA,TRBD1,TGTGCCACTCGACAGGGGGCCCAAGAGACCCAGTACTTC,CATRQGAQETQYF
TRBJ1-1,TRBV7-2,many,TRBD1,TGTGCCAGCAGCGTTATGACAGGGGCCTACACTGAAGCTTTCTTT,CASSVMTGAYTEAFF
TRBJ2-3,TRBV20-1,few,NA,TGCAGTGCTGAACCACAGGGAGATACGCAGTATTTT,CSAEPQGDTQYF
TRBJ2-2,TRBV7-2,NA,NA,TGTGCCAGCAGCTTAGCCTGGAGGGCCGGGGAGCTGTTTTTT,CASSLAWRAGELFF
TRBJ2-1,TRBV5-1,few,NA,TGCGCCAGCAGCTTGGGACGAAACTACAATGAGCAGTTCTTC,CASSLGRNYNEQFF
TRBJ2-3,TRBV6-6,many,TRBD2,TGTGCCAGCAGTCGGGGACTAGCGGGCACCTCCACAGATACGCAGTATTTT,CASSRGLAGTSTDTQYF
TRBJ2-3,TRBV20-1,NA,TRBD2,TGCAGCGCTAGAGCTGGGACTAGCGGGGTCCGGGTTGTAGAAGATACGCAGTATTTT,CSARAGTSGVRVVEDTQYF
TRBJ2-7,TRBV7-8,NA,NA,TGTGCCAGCAGCTCAGCTCTTAGGACGGTCTCCTACGAGCAGTACTTC,CASSSALRTVSYEQYF
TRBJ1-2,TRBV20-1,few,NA,TGCAGTGTCCTCCGGGGTTATGGCTACACCTTC,CSVLRGYGYTF
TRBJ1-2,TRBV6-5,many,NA,TGTGCCAGCAGTTACTCGCGCTCCTTGAGAGGCTACACCTTC,CASSYSRSLRGYTF
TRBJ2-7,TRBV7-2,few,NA,TGTGCCAGCAGCGCGCCCGGGCTATACGAGCAGTACTTC,CASSAPGLYEQYF
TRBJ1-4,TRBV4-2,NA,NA,TGTGCCAGCAGCCAAGACCGGGAATTCGCTAATGAAAAACTGTTTTTT,CASSQDREFANEKLFF
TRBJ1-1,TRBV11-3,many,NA,TGTGCCAGCAGCTTACGGGGGACGAACACTGAAGCTTTCTTT,CASSLRGTNTEAFF
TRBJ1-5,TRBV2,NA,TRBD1,TGTGCCAGCAGGGGACAGGGTCTGGGGGATCAGCCCCAGCATTTT,CASRGQGLGDQPQHF
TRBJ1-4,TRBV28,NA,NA,TGTGCCAGCAGTTTTCAGGGGTCGGCTAATGAAAAACTGTTTTTT,CASSFQGSANEKLFF
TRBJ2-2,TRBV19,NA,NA,TGTGCCAGTAGCTTTTGGGGGCGCGGCACCGGGGAGCTGTTTTTT,CASSFWGRGTGELFF
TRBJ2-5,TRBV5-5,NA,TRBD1,TGTGCCAGCAGCTTAAGACAGGGGCAAGAGACCCAGTACTTC,CASSLRQGQETQYF
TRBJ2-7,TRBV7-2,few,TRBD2,TGTGCCAGCAGCCTCACTAGCGGGGGGCCGTCCTCCTACGAGCAGTACTTC,CASSLTSGGPSSYEQYF
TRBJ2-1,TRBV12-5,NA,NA,TGTGCTAGTGGTTTGGTAGTAACAGCCTCCTACAATGAGCAGTTCTTC,CASGLVVTASYNEQFF
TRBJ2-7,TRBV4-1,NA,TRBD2,TGCGCCAGCAGCCCGGGAGGCCACACGGAGCAGTACTTC,CASSPGGHTEQYF
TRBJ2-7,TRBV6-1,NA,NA,TGTGCCAACAGTGATTACAGGGAAATACGCTACGAGCAGTACTTC,CANSDYREIRYEQYF
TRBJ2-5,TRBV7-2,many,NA,TGTGCCAGCAGCTTAGCCGGTGGTACGAGCGGGCACACCCAGTACTTC,CASSLAGGTSGHTQYF
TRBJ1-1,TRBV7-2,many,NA,TGTGCCAGCAGCAAACGAACAGGGACGAACACTGAAGCTTTCTTT,CASSKRTGTNTEAFF
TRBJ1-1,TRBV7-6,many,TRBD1,TGTGCCAGCAGCTTAGACGGCAGGGGGAGGAACACTGAAGCTTTCTTT,CASSLDGRGRNTEAFF
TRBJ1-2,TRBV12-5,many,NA,TGTGCTAGTGCGAGCTCTAACTATGGCTACACCTTC,CASASSNYGYTF
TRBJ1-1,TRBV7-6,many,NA,TGTGCCAGCAGCCCTACCCAACAGGGTCTCACTGAAGCTTTCTTT,CASSPTQQGLTEAFF
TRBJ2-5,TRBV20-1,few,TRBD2,TGCAGTGCAAGTGACTGGGAGCGGGGGGGAGGAGAGACCCAGTACTTC,CSASDWERGGGETQYF
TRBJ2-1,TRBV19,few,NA,TGTGCCAGTAGTATCTCACCCCGCTCCTACAATGAGCAGTTCTTC,CASSISPRSYNEQFF
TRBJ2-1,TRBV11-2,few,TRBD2,TGTGCCAGCAGCTCCAAGGGACTAGCGGGAGGGCCGCGCTACAATGAGCAGTTCTTC,CASSSKGLAGGPRYNEQFF
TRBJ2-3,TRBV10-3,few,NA,TGTGCCATCAGTGGAGCATGGGACACAGATACGCAGTATTTT,CAISGAWDTDTQYF
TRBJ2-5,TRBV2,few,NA,TGTGCCAGCACCCCGGTTCCGGAAGAGACCCAGTACTTC,CASTPVPEETQYF
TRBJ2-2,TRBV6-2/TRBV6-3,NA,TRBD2,TGTGCCAGCAGTGATAGCGGGAGCGTTACCGGGGAGCTGTTTTTT,CASSDSGSVTGELFF
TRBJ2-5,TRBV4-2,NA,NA,TGTGCCAGCAGCCAAGATACCGGCGGGCTACTTAAAGAGACCCAGTACTTC,CASSQDTGGLLKETQYF